A selection of T cell receptor beta chains follows, all from one sample in a study of cytomegalovirus exposure and HLA in healthy donors. Using immunoSEQ multiplex PCR, the repertoire was profiled, and TCRdb retains in-frame clones only, with some absent. The sample table sets out around 130,000 clones. The sample comprised PBMCs. The receptor set was obtained from a woman aged 60-75 years in good health and CMV-seronegative. Each CDR3 is given with its conserved first and last residue. A D gene is named only where the DNA matches it firmly.

J	V	D	CDR3	DNA
TRBJ2-3	TRBV6-5	NA	CASRGGDRTDTQYF	TGTGCCAGCAGGGGAGGAGATCGCACAGATACGCAGTATTTT
TRBJ2-2	TRBV6-1	NA	CASSDGGLYNGPGELFF	TGTGCCAGCAGTGACGGCGGGCTATACAACGGACCCGGGGAGCTGTTTTTT
TRBJ1-2	TRBV6-1	NA	CASSEFIGGLWGYTF	TGTGCCAGCAGTGAATTTATTGGCGGACTTTGGGGCTACACCTTC
TRBJ2-1	TRBV27	TRBD2	CASSYIAGEQFF	TGTGCCAGCAGTTATATAGCGGGTGAGCAGTTCTTC
TRBJ2-1	TRBV30	TRBD2	CAWTSPVAGANEQFF	TGTGCCTGGACCTCCCCGGTGGCGGGAGCCAATGAGCAGTTCTTC
TRBJ1-1	TRBV28	NA	CASSLRGRSTEAFF	TGTGCCAGCAGTTTAAGGGGCCGGAGCACTGAAGCTTTCTTT
TRBJ1-1	TRBV2	NA	CASTIGAGTEAFF	TGTGCCAGCACCATTGGGGCCGGGACTGAAGCTTTCTTT
TRBJ1-1	TRBV7-9	NA	CASRPPDRLNTEAFF	TGTGCCAGCAGACCACCAGACAGGCTGAACACTGAAGCTTTCTTT
TRBJ2-7	TRBV12-5	TRBD2	CASGLDPGGPYEQYF	TGTGCTAGTGGTTTGGACCCGGGAGGTCCCTACGAGCAGTACTTC
TRBJ1-2	TRBV7-3	TRBD1	CASSPDRGHGYTF	TGTGCCAGCAGTCCCGACAGGGGGCATGGCTACACCTTC
TRBJ1-2	TRBV27	NA	CASSLRGAVEIGYTF	TGTGCCAGCAGTTTACGGGGGGCGGTTGAGATAGGCTACACCTTC
TRBJ2-1	TRBV9	NA	CASSAPADPGGNEQFF	TGTGCCAGCAGCGCCCCCGCCGACCCTGGCGGGAATGAGCAGTTCTTC
TRBJ2-5	TRBV19	TRBD1	CASTRTGGTIGETQYF	TGTGCCAGTACACGGACAGGGGGGACCATCGGAGAGACCCAGTACTTC
TRBJ1-1	TRBV29-1	NA	CSVGQLLNTEAFF	TGCAGCGTTGGCCAACTCTTGAACACTGAAGCTTTCTTT
TRBJ2-2	TRBV15	NA	CATSRDLMRGFVGELFF	TGTGCCACCAGCAGAGATCTGATGCGAGGGTTTGTCGGGGAGCTGTTTTTT
TRBJ2-7	TRBV30	TRBD1	CAWSRDRRAYEQYF	TGTGCCTGGAGTCGGGACAGGCGAGCCTACGAGCAGTACTTC
TRBJ2-1	TRBV2	NA	CASVLDSTYNEQFF	TGTGCCAGCGTTCTGGACTCGACCTACAATGAGCAGTTCTTC
TRBJ2-7	TRBV7-8	TRBD2	CASSPLAGGPGGEQYF	TGTGCCAGCAGCCCTCTAGCGGGAGGGCCCGGAGGCGAGCAGTACTTC
TRBJ1-1	TRBV7-3	TRBD1	CASSPKGTGGFGAFF	TGTGCCAGCAGCCCGAAAGGGACAGGGGGCTTTGGAGCTTTCTTT
TRBJ1-5	TRBV28	NA	CASSLGRRKQPQHF	TGTGCCAGCAGTTTGGGCAGAAGGAAACAGCCCCAGCATTTT
TRBJ2-3	TRBV7-6	TRBD2	CASSLTSGYTDTQYF	TGTGCCAGCAGCTTGACTAGCGGGTATACAGATACGCAGTATTTT
TRBJ1-1	TRBV7-9	NA	CASSLGPLAPGDTEAFF	TGTGCCAGCAGCTTAGGGCCGTTGGCCCCGGGGGACACTGAAGCTTTCTTT
TRBJ2-3	TRBV28	TRBD1	CASSWTGTDTQYF	TGTGCCAGCAGTTGGACAGGAACAGATACGCAGTATTTT
TRBJ1-5	TRBV9	NA	CASSPGHISNQPQHF	TGTGCCAGCAGCCCGGGACATATTAGCAATCAGCCCCAGCATTTT
TRBJ2-7	TRBV5-1	NA	CASSLDSVSYEQYF	TGCGCCAGCAGCTTGGATTCAGTCTCCTACGAGCAGTACTTC
TRBJ1-1	TRBV6-5	NA	CASSPRGANTEAFF	TGTGCCAGCAGCCCCCGGGGGGCGAACACTGAAGCTTTCTTT
TRBJ2-5	TRBV6-6	NA	CASSSGEETQYF	TGTGCCAGCAGTTCGGGTGAAGAGACCCAGTACTTC
TRBJ1-2	TRBV28	NA	CASSLLDTNYGYTF	TGTGCCAGCAGTTTATTAGATACTAACTATGGCTACACCTTC
TRBJ2-2	TRBV7-9	TRBD1	CASSLAGTGSGELFF	TGTGCCAGCAGCTTAGCTGGGACAGGGTCCGGGGAGCTGTTTTTT